This TCR beta chain was obtained from a study of blood T cell repertoires in COVID-19. Study context: T cells, B-cell-depleted T cells, or PBMCs provided the cDNA or gDNA that served as material.

This CDR3 is 13 amino acids long. V was pared by 10 bases and J by 6 bases, with 9 bases of the junction left unmatched. Here immunoSEQ multiplex PCR was the method, and the copy in TCRdb shows in-frame clones only, minus some. The sample has around 80,000 clones; about four fifths are singletons. The specimen was peripheral blood. This TCR was sampled from a man between 60 and 70 years old with acute or convalescent COVID-19. The chain carries TRBV12-3 or TRBV12-4 and TRBJ2-1, with TRBD2 matching over 7 bases. The chain's CDR3 is CAISTSRLNEQFF. The DNA for the CDR3 is TGTGCCATTTCGACTAGCAGGCTCAATGAGCAGTTCTTC.